A selection of T cell receptor beta chains follows, all from one sample in a study of blood T cell repertoires in COVID-19. Clones were read by immunoSEQ multiplex PCR, and TCRdb kept only the in-frame ones, dropping some. This sample has about 100,000 clones, with approximately 90% found just once. The sample consisted of peripheral blood. The receptors shown here come from a man between 45 and 60 years old with active COVID-19. The CDR3 runs from the conserved cysteine through the conserved F or W. The order of the fields is D gene, clone size, J gene, V gene, CDR3 protein, CDR3 DNA. A D gene is named only where the DNA matches it firmly. Clone size is not always given. Where it is, it says once, few, many or a class for expanded clones.

>-|-|TRBJ2-2|TRBV5-1
CASRQQAVNTGELFF
TGCGCCAGCAGGCAGCAGGCAGTGAACACCGGGGAGCTGTTTTTT
>TRBD1|-|TRBJ1-3|TRBV11-2
CASSRGQGWNTIYF
TGTGCCAGCAGCCGAGGACAGGGGTGGAACACCATATATTTT
>-|-|TRBJ2-3|TRBV4-1
CASGGQSTDTQYF
TGCGCCAGCGGGGGACAAAGCACAGATACGCAGTATTTT
>-|-|TRBJ1-2|TRBV5-1
CASSLASQGGNYGYTF
TGCGCCAGCAGCTTGGCCAGTCAGGGTGGGAACTATGGCTACACCTTC
>-|once|TRBJ2-2|TRBV5-1
CASSLQGRSGELFF
TGCGCCAGCAGCTTACAGGGAAGGTCCGGGGAGCTGTTTTTT
>-|-|TRBJ1-4|TRBV28
CASSNFEKLFF
TGTGCCAGCAGCAACTTCGAAAAACTGTTTTTT
>-|-|TRBJ2-3|TRBV5-1
CASHRGQGSTDTQYF
TGCGCCAGCCATCGGGGCCAGGGGAGCACAGATACGCAGTATTTT
>TRBD1|once|TRBJ2-1|TRBV4-1
CASSQGLARGSSYNEQFF
TGCGCCAGCAGCCAAGGGTTGGCCAGGGGGTCCTCCTACAATGAGCAGTTCTTC
>-|-|TRBJ2-3|TRBV6-1
CASSEARRDTQYF
TGTGCCAGCAGTGAAGCTCGCAGAGATACGCAGTATTTT
>-|-|TRBJ1-5|TRBV2
CASSRTVNSNQPQHF
TGTGCCAGCAGCCGGACAGTGAATAGCAATCAGCCCCAGCATTTT
>TRBD2|-|TRBJ2-3|TRBV29-1
CSVGLLAGRTDTQYF
TGCAGCGTTGGGTTGTTAGCGGGAAGAACAGATACGCAGTATTTT
>-|-|TRBJ1-2|TRBV6-5
CASSNDMVTDGYTF
TGTGCCAGCAGTAATGACATGGTAACGGATGGCTACACCTTC
>-|-|TRBJ2-1|TRBV30
CATESSYNEQFF
TGTGCCACGGAGAGCTCCTACAATGAGCAGTTCTTC
>TRBD1|-|TRBJ2-1|TRBV29-1
CSVGGLRGGFSYNEQFF
TGCAGCGTTGGTGGGCTCCGAGGGGGCTTCTCCTACAATGAGCAGTTCTTC
>TRBD1|-|TRBJ2-3|TRBV18
CASSQDREGTDTQYF
TGTGCCAGCTCCCAGGACAGGGAAGGGACAGATACGCAGTATTTT
>-|-|TRBJ1-6|TRBV18
CASQRVRTENSPLHF
TGTGCCAGCCAACGGGTCAGGACAGAAAATTCACCCCTCCACTTT
>TRBD2|-|TRBJ2-3|TRBV11-2
CASSQPGLVTDTQYF
TGTGCCAGCAGCCAACCGGGACTAGTCACAGATACGCAGTATTTT
>-|-|TRBJ1-6|TRBV6-1
CASSEPKGIGSPLHF
TGTGCCAGCAGTGAGCCTAAGGGGATAGGTTCACCCCTCCACTTT
>-|few|TRBJ1-4|TRBV12-3/TRBV12-4
CASSFGRWEKLFF
TGTGCCAGCAGTTTTGGGAGGTGGGAAAAACTGTTTTTT
>TRBD1|-|TRBJ2-4|TRBV27
CASSPLGTGKNIQYF
TGTGCCAGCAGTCCTCTTGGGACAGGGAAAAACATTCAGTACTTC
>-|-|TRBJ1-3|TRBV19
CATALGAHSGNTIYF
TGTGCCACCGCATTGGGCGCCCACTCTGGAAACACCATATATTTT
>-|-|TRBJ1-6|TRBV2
CASRGVQYSYNSPLHF
TGTGCCAGCAGAGGGGTACAGTACTCCTATAATTCACCCCTCCACTTT
>-|-|TRBJ1-4|TRBV6-9
CASSYSERLGEKLFF
TGTGCCAGCAGTTATTCGGAAAGACTTGGTGAAAAACTGTTTTTT
>-|-|TRBJ2-5|TRBV5-8
CASSYRQQETQYF
TGTGCCAGCAGCTACCGACAGCAAGAGACCCAGTACTTC
>TRBD2|-|TRBJ2-5|TRBV2
CASSGTSGVAETQYF
TGTGCCAGCAGTGGGACTAGCGGGGTCGCGGAGACCCAGTACTTC
>TRBD1|-|TRBJ1-2|TRBV5-6
CASSPRTGGRSGYTF
TGTGCCAGCAGCCCTCGGACAGGGGGTAGAAGTGGCTACACCTTC
>-|-|TRBJ2-5|TRBV21-1
CASSKAHLGGGETQYF
TGTGCCAGCAGCAAAGCCCACCTGGGAGGTGGCGAGACCCAGTACTTC
>-|few|TRBJ1-2|TRBV6-5
CASKSQGNGYTF
TGTGCCAGCAAGTCACAGGGAAATGGCTACACCTTC
>TRBD2|-|TRBJ2-2|TRBV5-1
CASGSLAGGPTGELFF
TGCGCCAGCGGTTCCCTAGCGGGAGGGCCCACCGGGGAGCTGTTTTTT
>TRBD1|-|TRBJ2-3|TRBV9
CASSVAGQHTDTQYF
TGTGCCAGCAGCGTAGCGGGACAGCACACAGATACGCAGTATTTT
>-|-|TRBJ1-2|TRBV5-4
CASSLAMGGNYGYTF
TGTGCCAGCAGCTTGGCCATGGGGGGGAACTATGGCTACACCTTC